This TCR beta chain emerged from a study of regulatory T cells in long-lasting Graves disease. This CDR3 comprises 13 residues. The germline V gene has CDR1 SGHRS and CDR2 YFSETQ. V gave up 1 base and J gave up 5 bases, with 10 bases separating them. Concerning this clonotype: Its cognate antigen is unknown.

Time point meaning: persistent/refractory GD, antithyroid drugs over 5 years with positive TRAb. Researchers made the TCR library from RNA that was extracted from PBMCs. American Thyroid Association guidelines served as the basis for diagnosing Graves' disease. HTBI primers from iRepertoire and Arm-PCR of CDR3 regions yielded the TCR beta libraries. In TCRdb, the multiplex PCR reads were re-called with MiXCR into one record per CDR3 protein. This table holds 450,000 or so distinct CDR3 sequences, less than 25% found once. Study findings and constraints: It was possible that the small sample size reduced accuracy. TRBV28 was favored in persistent disease, as were TRBJ1-2 and TRBJ2-5.

This receptor was taken from a female donor with Graves disease. The sample in question was peripheral blood mononuclear cells (PBMCs), obtained when the disease was refractory, from a patient treated with antithyroid drugs. The V gene is TRBV5-1, the J gene TRBJ2-7, with D maybe TRBD2 (5 bases). In DNA form, the CDR3 reads TGCGCCAGCAGCTTGTCTTTGCGGGACGAGCAGTACTTC. This sequence encodes CASSLSLRDEQYF.